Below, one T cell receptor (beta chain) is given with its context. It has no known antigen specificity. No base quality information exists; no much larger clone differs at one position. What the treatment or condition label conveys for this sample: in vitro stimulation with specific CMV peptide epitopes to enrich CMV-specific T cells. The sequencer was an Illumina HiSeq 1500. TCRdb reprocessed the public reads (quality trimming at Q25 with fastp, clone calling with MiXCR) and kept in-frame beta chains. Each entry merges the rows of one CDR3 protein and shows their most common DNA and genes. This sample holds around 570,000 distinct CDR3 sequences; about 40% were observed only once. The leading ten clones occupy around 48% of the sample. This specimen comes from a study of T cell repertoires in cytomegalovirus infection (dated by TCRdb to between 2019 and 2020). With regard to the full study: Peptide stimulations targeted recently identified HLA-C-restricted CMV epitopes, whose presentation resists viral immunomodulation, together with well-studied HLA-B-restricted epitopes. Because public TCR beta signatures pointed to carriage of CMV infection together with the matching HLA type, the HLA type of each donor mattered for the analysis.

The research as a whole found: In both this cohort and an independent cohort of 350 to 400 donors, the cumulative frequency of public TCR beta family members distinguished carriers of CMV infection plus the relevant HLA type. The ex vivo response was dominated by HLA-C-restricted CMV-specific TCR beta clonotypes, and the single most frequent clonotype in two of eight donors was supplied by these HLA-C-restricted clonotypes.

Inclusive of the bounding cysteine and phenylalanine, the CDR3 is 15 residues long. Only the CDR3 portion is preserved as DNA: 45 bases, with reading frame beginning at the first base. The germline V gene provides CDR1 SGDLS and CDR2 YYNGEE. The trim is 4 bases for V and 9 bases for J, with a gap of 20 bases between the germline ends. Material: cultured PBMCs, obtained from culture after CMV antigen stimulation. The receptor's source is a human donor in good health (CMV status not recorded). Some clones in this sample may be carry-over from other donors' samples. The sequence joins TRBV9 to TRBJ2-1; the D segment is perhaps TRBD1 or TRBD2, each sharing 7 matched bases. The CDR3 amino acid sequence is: CASSRQGGTTGEQFF. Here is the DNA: TGTGCCAGCAGCCGACAGGGAGGGACAACGGGTGAGCAGTTCTTC.